The 27 T cell receptor beta chains reported below all come from one sample, sequenced in a study of cytomegalovirus exposure and HLA in healthy donors. With 60 Vbeta and 13 Jbeta primers, the PCR was carried out. Generated by immunoSEQ multiplex PCR, the TCRdb table keeps only in-frame clones and is missing some. The sample shows fewer than 200,000 clones, over 80% of them seen only once. The sequencing input was PBMCs. Receptors originate from a male donor in good health and CMV-seronegative.

The chain recombines TRBV7-9 with TRBJ1-5; 10 bases align to TRBD1. CDR1 is SEHNR, CDR2 FQNEAQ, per germline (reference sequence). V was pared by 5 bases and J by 5 bases, with 6 bases of the junction left unmatched. The CDR3 is 15 amino acids. CDR3 bases: TGTGCCAGCAGCGAGACAGGGGGCCCAGATCAGCCCCAGCATTTT. This codes for CASSETGGPDQPQHF.

The V and J genes are TRBV18 and TRBJ2-2, with 10 nucleotides matching TRBD1. V shed 2 bases, J shed 6 bases, and the junction held 3 bases outside the gene matches. The CDR3 has 15 residues. Germline V lookup: CDR1 KGHSH, CDR2 LQKENI. CDR3 sequence: CASSPSGQGAGELFF. CDR3 nucleotides: TGTGCCAGCTCACCAAGCGGACAGGGGGCCGGGGAGCTGTTTTTT.

A single count supports this clone. The rearrangement joins TRBV12-5 to TRBJ1-4; 7 positions match TRBD1. The CDR3 has 18 residues. J gave up 4 bases and V 7 bases, and 18 bases lay outside the gene matches. CDR1 is LGHNT, CDR2 FRNRAP, per germline. The CDR3 sequence is CASAKSTGDRMFNEKLFF. The CDR3 DNA reads TGTGCTAGTGCCAAAAGTACAGGGGACCGAATGTTTAATGAAAAACTGTTTTTT. Drawing the rest from reference TRBV12-5 and TRBJ1-4, the complete variable domain is DARVTQTPRHKVTEMGQEVTMRCQPILGHNTVFWYRQTMMQGLELLAYFRNRAPLDDSGMPKDRFSAEMPDATLATLKIQPSEPRDSAVYFCASAKSTGDRMFNEKLFFGSGTQLSVL.

The V call is TRBV27, the J call TRBJ1-6; D is unclear. CDR3 length: 17 residues. Deletions cut 0 bases from V and 0 bases from J, with 9 bases between. Germline values: CDR1 MNHEY, CDR2 SMNVEV (reference sequence). The CDR3 loop reads CASSLSGWSSYNSPLHF. CDR3 nucleotide sequence: TGTGCCAGCAGTTTATCTGGGTGGAGCTCCTATAATTCACCCCTCCACTTT.

The chain carries TRBV7-2 and TRBJ1-1, with D perhaps TRBD1 (5 bases). The CDR3 has 13 residues. V was pared by 8 bases and J by 10 bases, with 20 bases between. Germline loops: CDR1 SGHTA, CDR2 FQGNSA. The CDR3 reads CASRGTLGSGAFF. DNA of the CDR3: TGTGCCAGCCGGGGGACCCTCGGCAGTGGAGCTTTCTTT.

J is TRBJ1-5 and V is TRBV30; 10 nucleotides agree with TRBD1. Unmatched junction bases numbered 2, after V lost 0 bases and J lost 6 bases. The CDR3 extends over 14 amino acids. Germline loops: CDR1 GTSNPN, CDR2 SVGIG (reference sequence). The CDR3 DNA follows: TGTGCCTGGAGTGTTGGGACAGGGGTTCAGCCCCAGCATTTT. Translation: CAWSVGTGVQPQHF.

Here the CDR3 reads CATSELNYGYTF. In DNA form, the CDR3 reads TGCGCCACCTCCGAACTAAACTATGGCTACACCTTC. The chain has TRBV10-2 and TRBJ1-2; D is undetermined. Germline-derived CDR1 and CDR2 are WSHSY and SAAADI. The V gene lost 10 bases and the J gene lost 2 bases, with 11 bases spanning the gap. The CDR3 covers 12 residues.

This chain joins TRBV25-1 and TRBJ1-2; no reliable D call. This CDR3 region has 14 residues. Trimming took off 0 bases at V and 4 bases at J, with 9 bases between the two ends. Germline CDR1 is MGHDK and CDR2 is SYGVNS. CDR3 in DNA: TGTGCCAGCAGTGAATACGAAGCCGGCTATGGCTACACCTTC. Its translation: CASSEYEAGYGYTF.

CDR3 loop: CASSLGHFSNEQFF. The CDR3 coding sequence is TGCGCCAGCAGCTTGGGACATTTCTCCAATGAGCAGTTCTTC. The chain links TRBV5-1 to TRBJ2-1; D call uncertain. CDR1 and CDR2 from the germline V gene are SGHRS and YFSETQ. Trimming removed 0 bases at V and 6 bases at J, with 10 bases between. This CDR3 spans 14 amino acids. Complete variable domain (other parts from reference TRBV5-1 and TRBJ2-1): KAGVTQTPRYLIKTRGQQVTLSCSPISGHRSVSWYQQTPGQGLQFLFEYFSETQRNKGNFPGRFSGRQFSNSRSEMNVSTLELGDSALYLCASSLGHFSNEQFFGPGTRLTVL.

The gene calls are TRBV4-2 and TRBJ2-3, with 8 positions matching TRBD2. After removal of 5 bases from V and 1 base from J, the junction contained 8 bases not matched to a gene. CDR3 length: 16 amino acids. From germline, CDR1 is LGHNA and CDR2 YNFKEQ. For the CDR3, the DNA is TGTGCCAGCAGCTCGGTGAGCGGGGGCCGCACAGATACGCAGTATTTT. Translation: CASSSVSGGRTDTQYF.

The rearrangement uses TRBV6-1 and TRBJ2-2; D possibly corresponds to TRBD1 (6 bases). The V gene's germline CDR1 is MNHNS and CDR2 SASEGT. This CDR3 region has 15 residues. V was shortened by 7 bases and J by 6 bases, with 18 bases between the two germline ends. CDR3 amino acids: CASTSKGDPPGELFF. In DNA, the CDR3 is TGTGCCAGCACCTCTAAGGGGGATCCCCCCGGGGAGCTGTTTTTT.

The chain carries TRBV19 and TRBJ1-1; D unclear. Trimming removed 7 bases from V and 10 bases from J, with 19 bases in between. This CDR3 comprises 13 residues. Germline CDR1 reads LNHDA; CDR2 reads SQIVND (reference sequence). For the CDR3, the DNA is TGTGCCAGTAAGGTAGAGGGAGGTAGTCGAGCTTTCTTT. It yields the protein CASKVEGGSRAFF.

The genes are TRBV5-1 and TRBJ2-1, with 12 positions matching TRBD2. Trimming at V came to 0 bases and at J to 4 bases, leaving 2 bases not matched to a gene. Germline CDR1 SGHRS, CDR2 YFSETQ. CDR3 length: 16 amino acids. The CDR3 loop is CASSLGLAGEYNEQFF. DNA of the CDR3: TGCGCCAGCAGCTTGGGACTAGCGGGGGAATACAATGAGCAGTTCTTC.

The gene calls are TRBV27 and TRBJ2-7; D unclear. V shed 5 bases and J shed 0 bases, with 8 bases lying between them. The germline CDR1 and CDR2 sequences are MNHEY and SMNVEV (reference sequence). There are 13 residues in the CDR3. CDR3 sequence (DNA): TGTGCCAGCAGTCCTTACAACTCCTACGAGCAGTACTTC. Translating it yields CASSPYNSYEQYF.

V and J are TRBV18 and TRBJ1-2, with unresolved D. The germline V gene has CDR1 KGHSH and CDR2 LQKENI. Trimming pared 0 bases from V and 4 bases from J, leaving 12 bases between. This CDR3 has 15 amino acids. The CDR3 loop reads CASSPPPGAAYGYTF. DNA for the CDR3: TGTGCCAGCTCACCACCGCCGGGAGCGGCCTATGGCTACACCTTC.

The V gene is TRBV4-3, the J gene TRBJ2-3; TRBD2 matches at 8 bases. CDR1 and CDR2 (germline): LGHNA, YSLEER. This CDR3 spans 14 amino acids. V shed 0 bases, J shed 4 bases, and the junction held 0 bases outside the gene matches. Here the CDR3 DNA reads TGCGCCAGCAGCCAAGAGCGGGAGGCAGATACGCAGTATTTT. It encodes CASSQEREADTQYF.

This sequence joins TRBV7-7 and TRBJ1-1; D gene unclear. This CDR3 comprises 13 residues. V gave up 2 bases and J gave up 1 base, with 5 bases separating them. Looked up from germline, CDR1 is SSHAT and CDR2 is FNYEAQ (reference sequence). The CDR3: CASSLLRNTEAFF. In DNA, the CDR3 is TGTGCCAGCAGCTTACTTAGGAACACTGAAGCTTTCTTT.

The genes are TRBV19 and TRBJ2-7, with TRBD2 matching 8 bases. V was clipped by 10 bases and J by 5 bases; unmatched bases: 13. This CDR3 comprises 14 residues. Looked up from germline, CDR1 is LNHDA and CDR2 is SQIVND (reference sequence). The CDR3, as DNA: TGTGCCACAACTAAGGGCCAGCGGGGGAACGAGCAGTACTTC. This gives the protein CATTKGQRGNEQYF.

The genes are TRBV9 and TRBJ1-2, with 7 bases lining up with TRBD1. Germline V gene data show CDR1 as SGDLS and CDR2 as YYNGEE. This CDR3 comprises 19 residues. The trim removed 4 bases at V and 4 bases at J, leaving 22 bases unmatched. The CDR3 DNA sequence: TGTGCCAGCAGCATGAGGGACAGCCCCTCGTTTGAGGCCGTCTATGGCTACACCTTC. Amino acid sequence: CASSMRDSPSFEAVYGYTF.

V gene TRBV6-5 combines with J gene TRBJ2-3; D is perhaps TRBD2 (7 bases). The V end lost 6 bases, the J end lost 6 bases, and 13 bases lay between the germline ends. The germline gives CDR1 MNHEY, CDR2 SVGAGI. The length of the CDR3 is 13 residues. DNA for the CDR3: TGTGCCAGCAGGCCCGGGGGGCGTGATACGCAGTATTTT. Translation: CASRPGGRDTQYF.

The chain has TRBV5-1 and TRBJ2-1; TRBD2 is a possible D gene (7 bases). Between the trimmed V and J ends, which lost 4 bases and 4 bases, there was a span of 15 bases. CDR3 length: 15 amino acids. The germline V gene encodes CDR1 SGHRS and CDR2 YFSETQ. The CDR3 region is CASSPQGREYNEQFF. The CDR3 DNA reads TGCGCCAGCAGCCCCCAGGGGCGGGAGTACAATGAGCAGTTCTTC.

The chain employs TRBV18 and TRBJ2-7, with 9 positions matching TRBD2. The CDR3 runs 16 residues. In germline, CDR1 is KGHSH, CDR2 LQKENI. Germline trimming cut 2 bases from V and 4 bases from J; bases unmatched to any gene: 9. CDR3 sequence reads: CASSPEAAGGTYEQYF. The CDR3, as DNA: TGTGCCAGCTCACCAGAGGCAGCGGGGGGTACGTACGAGCAGTACTTC.

This clone was seen a handful of times. The CDR3 sequence is CASSTRVQSYEQYF. The CDR3, as DNA: TGTGCCAGTAGTACGCGGGTACAATCCTACGAGCAGTACTTC. This chain connects TRBV19 to TRBJ2-7, with D perhaps matching TRBD2 (5 bases). Trimming left V 4 bases short and J 1 base short, with 11 bases between. The germline CDR1 and CDR2 sequences are LNHDA and SQIVND (reference sequence). CDR3 length equals 14 residues.

This clone was detected once. This sequence joins TRBV5-1 and TRBJ2-1, with 8 bases fitting TRBD2. The germline V gene has CDR1 SGHRS and CDR2 YFSETQ. CDR3 size: 17 residues. Losses at the gene ends were 0 bases for V and 0 bases for J; bases not matched to a gene: 5. CDR3 residues: CASSLAGSGSSYNEQFF. Here the CDR3 DNA reads TGCGCCAGCAGCTTGGCCGGGAGCGGGAGCTCCTACAATGAGCAGTTCTTC.

CDR3 bases: TGTGCCAGCAGCGTAGGGCAGGGGGCTAACTATGGCTACACCTTC. This translates into CASSVGQGANYGYTF. V gene TRBV9 combines with J gene TRBJ1-2; 7 bases line up with TRBD1. Germline CDR1 SGDLS, CDR2 YYNGEE. This CDR3 has 15 residues. V shed 0 bases and J 0 bases; nucleotides not matched to a gene: 2.

The CDR3 is CASWTGMNTEAFF. The CDR3 DNA reads as TGTGCCTCCTGGACAGGGATGAACACTGAAGCTTTCTTT. The J gene is TRBJ1-1, the V gene TRBV10-3; TRBD1 matches 8 bases. The V and J ends lost 11 bases and 0 bases, in that order; junction bases with no gene match: 5. This CDR3 spans 13 amino acids. Germline lookup yields CDR1 ENHRY and CDR2 SYGVKD.

This clone came up a few times. J is TRBJ1-2 and V is TRBV6-5; D is undetermined. Trimming removed 6 bases from V and 4 bases from J, with 9 bases in between. Germline V CDR1 and CDR2: MNHEY, SVGAGI. The CDR3 consists of 12 residues. The CDR3 DNA is TGTGCCAGCAGGACAAGCCCCTATGGCTACACCTTC. Its protein product is CASRTSPYGYTF.